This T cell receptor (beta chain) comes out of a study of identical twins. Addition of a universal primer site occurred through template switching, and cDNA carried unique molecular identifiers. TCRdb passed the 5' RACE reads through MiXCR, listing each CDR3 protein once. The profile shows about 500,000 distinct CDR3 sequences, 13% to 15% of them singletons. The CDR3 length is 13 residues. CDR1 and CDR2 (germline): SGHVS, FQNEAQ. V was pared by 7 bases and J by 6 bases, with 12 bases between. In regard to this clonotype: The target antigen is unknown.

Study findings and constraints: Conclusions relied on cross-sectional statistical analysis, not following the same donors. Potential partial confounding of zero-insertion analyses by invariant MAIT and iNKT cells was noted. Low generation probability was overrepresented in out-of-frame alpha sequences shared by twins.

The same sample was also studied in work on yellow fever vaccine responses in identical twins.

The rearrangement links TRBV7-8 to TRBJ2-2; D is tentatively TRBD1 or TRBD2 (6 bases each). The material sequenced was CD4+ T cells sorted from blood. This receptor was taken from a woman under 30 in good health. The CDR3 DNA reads TGTGCCAGCAACGTTGGGGGGCCCGGGGAGCTGTTTTTT. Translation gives CASNVGGPGELFF.